These 18 T cell receptor beta chains came from one sample sequenced in a study of regulatory T cells in long-lasting Graves disease. Stated time point: persistent/refractory GD, antithyroid drugs over 5 years with positive TRAb. The TCR library was made from RNA extracted from PBMCs. The authors built TCR beta libraries using iRepertoire HTBI primers and Arm-PCR of CDR3 regions. TCRdb passed the multiplex PCR reads through MiXCR, listing each CDR3 protein once. The table lists about 470,000 distinct CDR3 sequences, around 20% of them singletons. The material sequenced was peripheral blood mononuclear cells (PBMCs), taken when the disease was refractory, from a patient treated with antithyroid drugs. The receptors here all came from a female donor with Graves disease.

This clonotype was observed a few times. V usage is TRBV3-1 and J usage is TRBJ2-1; possibly TRBD1 for D (5 bases). Germline V gene lookup returns CDR1 LGHDT and CDR2 YNNKEL (reference sequence). This CDR3 has 14 amino acids. Trimming took off 0 bases at V and 8 bases at J, with 11 bases between the two ends. For the CDR3, the DNA is TGTGCCAGCAGCCAAGATCCGCAGGGCTATGAGCAGTTCTTC. Protein product: CASSQDPQGYEQFF.

V usage is TRBV2 and J usage is TRBJ2-1, with D perhaps TRBD2 (5 bases). The CDR3 length is 15 residues. Germline V lookup: CDR1 SNHLY, CDR2 FYNNEI. Trimming pared 4 bases from V and 7 bases from J, leaving 17 bases between. CDR3 bases: TGTGCCAGCAGTGTGAATAGCGTAAGGGAAAATGAGCAGTTCTTC. Translation: CASSVNSVRENEQFF.

In DNA form, the CDR3 reads TGCAGCGCCCCCTCCAAGGGGGCAAACAATGAGCAGTTCTTC. Translation gives CSAPSKGANNEQFF. The V call is TRBV29-1, the J call TRBJ2-1; 7 nucleotides match TRBD1. In germline, CDR1 is SQVTM, CDR2 ANQGSEA. The CDR3 loop spans 14 amino acids. V was pared by 7 bases and J by 5 bases, with 11 bases of the junction left unmatched.

The chain combines TRBV7-2 with TRBJ1-5, with unresolved D. CDR3 length: 14 residues. CDR1 and CDR2 from the germline V gene are SGHTA and FQGNSA. V was trimmed by 5 bases and J by 4 bases, leaving 12 bases between them. The CDR3 protein is CASSADGVNQPQHF. CDR3 DNA sequence: TGTGCCAGCAGCGCGGACGGAGTTAATCAGCCCCAGCATTTT.

The rearrangement links TRBV7-8 to TRBJ2-5; D is ambiguous. The CDR3 sequence is 14 residues long. V was trimmed by 7 bases and J by 3 bases, leaving 15 bases between them. Looked up from germline, CDR1 is SGHVS and CDR2 is FQNEAQ. CDR3 DNA sequence: TGTGCCAGCACCCCGAGGTTCAAAAAAGAGACCCAGTACTTC. Amino acids: CASTPRFKKETQYF.

V and J are TRBV7-3 and TRBJ1-4; 7 nucleotides line up with TRBD1. Trimming cost V 1 base and J 8 bases; bases outside gene matches: 10. The CDR3 spans 16 residues. Per the germline V gene, CDR1 is SGHTA and CDR2 is FQGTGA. CDR3 in DNA: TGTGCCAGCAGCTTAAACCCGACAGGGCGAAAGGAAAAACTGTTTTTT. Translated, it gives CASSLNPTGRKEKLFF.

This clonotype was found once. The chain employs TRBV4-2 and TRBJ1-1; a possible D gene is TRBD1 (6 bases). Trimming took 4 bases from V and 5 from J, leaving 17 bases between them. The CDR3 consists of 15 residues. Germline V gene data show CDR1 as LGHNA and CDR2 as YNFKEQ. In DNA form, the CDR3 reads TGTGCCAGCAGCCGCGAGAGGACAGCGGGAACTGAAGCTTTCTTT. Its protein product is CASSRERTAGTEAFF.

This clonotype came up many times. This chain joins TRBV28 and TRBJ2-7; 8 bases match TRBD1. Germline V gene lookup returns CDR1 MDHEN and CDR2 SYDVKM. V shed 1 base, J shed 7 bases, and the junction held 3 bases outside the gene matches. This CDR3 region has 13 residues. CDR3 in amino acids: CASSLFQGAEQYF. The CDR3 nucleotides are TGTGCCAGCAGTTTATTTCAGGGGGCGGAGCAGTACTTC.

This sequence joins TRBV29-1 and TRBJ2-2, with unresolved D. CDR3 length equals 11 residues. V was clipped by 5 bases and J by 5 bases, with 6 bases between them. Germline CDR1 and CDR2: SQVTM and ANQGSEA. Written as DNA, the CDR3 is TGCAGCGTTTATTTGACCGGGGAGCTGTTTTTT. It specifies CSVYLTGELFF.

This clonotype was seen a handful of times. The chain uses TRBV6-1 and TRBJ1-1, with TRBD1 as a possible D gene (5 bases). CDR3 length: 11 residues. Trimming pared 6 bases from V and 8 bases from J, leaving 10 bases between. From germline, CDR1 is MNHNS and CDR2 SASEGT. The CDR3 loop is CASSRGGEAFF. For the CDR3, the DNA is TGTGCCAGCAGCCGCGGGGGGGAAGCTTTCTTT.

This clonotype has more than one count but fewer than ten. The CDR3 loop reads CASGQLAGSLWNEQFF. The CDR3 coding sequence is TGTGCCAGCGGCCAGCTAGCGGGGTCCCTCTGGAATGAGCAGTTCTTC. V is TRBV27 and J is TRBJ2-1, with 9 bases fitting TRBD2. Per the germline V gene, CDR1 is MNHEY and CDR2 is SMNVEV (reference sequence). The trim removed 8 bases at V and 7 bases at J, leaving 15 bases unmatched. This CDR3 is 16 amino acids long.

This clonotype was seen at least ten times. The V call is TRBV11-2, the J call TRBJ2-2, with D uncertain. Trimming removed 0 bases at V and 7 bases at J, with 9 bases between. Germline V gene data show CDR1 as SGHAT and CDR2 as FQNNGV. The CDR3 is 14 amino acids. CDR3 nucleotide sequence: TGTGCCAGCAGCTTAGAAACCTGGGGCGGGGAGCTGTTTTTT. Protein: CASSLETWGGELFF.

CDR3 in amino acids: CASSPDKNTEAFF. The CDR3 nucleotides are TGTGCCAGCAGCCCGGACAAGAACACTGAAGCTTTCTTT. V and J are TRBV6-1 and TRBJ1-1; D might be TRBD1 (5 bases). The CDR3 contains 13 residues. Per the germline V gene, CDR1 is MNHNS and CDR2 is SASEGT. The V end was cut by 6 bases, the J end by 1 base, with 9 bases between.

The genes are TRBV20-1 and TRBJ2-2; D is unclear. Looked up from germline, CDR1 is DFQATT and CDR2 is SNEGSKA (reference sequence). The CDR3 is made up of 16 amino acids. Trimming pared 8 bases from V and 0 bases from J, leaving 19 bases between. CDR3: CSPIANPRANTGELFF. DNA for the CDR3: TGCAGTCCCATCGCAAACCCTAGGGCGAACACCGGGGAGCTGTTTTTT.

This clonotype was found many times. The chain uses TRBV12-3 or TRBV12-4 and TRBJ2-6, with D unresolved. The CDR3 extends over 14 amino acids. V was trimmed by 6 bases and J by 2 bases, leaving 8 bases between them. This CDR3 is CASSLSPGANVLTF. CDR3 bases: TGTGCCAGCAGCTTATCGCCTGGGGCCAACGTCCTGACTTTC.

Ten or more counts support this clonotype. The chain recombines TRBV3-1 with TRBJ2-5; 10 bases are shared with TRBD1. CDR3 length: 16 amino acids. Germline V gene sequence: CDR1 LGHDT, CDR2 YNNKEL (reference sequence). J gave up 5 bases and V 0 bases, and 6 bases lay outside the gene matches. The CDR3, as DNA: TGTGCCAGCAGCCAAGATTGGGGGACAGGGGCGGAGACCCAGTACTTC. Protein sequence: CASSQDWGTGAETQYF.

The J gene is TRBJ1-1, the V gene TRBV7-6; no clear D gene. This CDR3 has 13 residues. V was shortened by 5 bases and J by 5 bases, with 12 bases between the two germline ends. From germline, CDR1 is SGHVS and CDR2 FNYEAQ. The CDR3 DNA sequence: TGTGCCAGCAGCGACAACGAGAGGACTGAAGCTTTCTTT. Translation: CASSDNERTEAFF.

This clonotype was seen ten or more times. The junction does not match germline at one end; this may be a read error. This chain uses TRBV2 with TRBJ2-2; perhaps D is TRBD1 or TRBD2 (5 bases each). In germline, CDR1 is SNHLY, CDR2 FYNNEI. There are 17 residues in the CDR3. The CDR3 sequence is CAIQHSPYGTNTEELFF. CDR3 DNA sequence: TGTGCCATTCAGCACAGTCCCTACGGGACCAACACCGAGGAGCTGTTTTTT.